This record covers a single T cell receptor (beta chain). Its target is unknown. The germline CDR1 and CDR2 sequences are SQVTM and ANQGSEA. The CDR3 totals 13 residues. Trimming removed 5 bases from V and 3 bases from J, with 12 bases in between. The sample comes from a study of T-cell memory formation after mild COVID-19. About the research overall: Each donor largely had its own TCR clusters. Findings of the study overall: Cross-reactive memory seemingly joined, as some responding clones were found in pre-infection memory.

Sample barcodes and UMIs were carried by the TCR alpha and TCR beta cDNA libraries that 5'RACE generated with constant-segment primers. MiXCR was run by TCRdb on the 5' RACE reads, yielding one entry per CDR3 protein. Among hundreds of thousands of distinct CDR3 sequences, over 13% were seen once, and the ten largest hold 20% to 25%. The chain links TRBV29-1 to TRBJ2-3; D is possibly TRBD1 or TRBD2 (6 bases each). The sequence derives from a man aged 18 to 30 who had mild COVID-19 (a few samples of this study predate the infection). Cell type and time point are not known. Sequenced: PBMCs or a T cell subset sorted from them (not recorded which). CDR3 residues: CSVRGGRTDTQYF. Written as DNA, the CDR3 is TGCAGCGTTCGTGGGGGGCGAACAGATACGCAGTATTTT.